A single sample gave rise to the 20 T cell receptor beta chains below, sequenced in a study of radiotherapy plus CTLA-4 blockade in lung cancer. Using immunoSEQ multiplex PCR, the repertoire was profiled, and TCRdb retains in-frame clones only, with some absent. The sample yields 20,000 to 30,000 clones, roughly three quarters seen once. The sequencing used peripheral blood, collected from a patient treated with radiotherapy plus ipilimumab. These receptors were collected from a human donor with non-small cell lung cancer that progressed on radiotherapy plus ipilimumab.

This clone has just one count. This chain connects TRBV6-1 to TRBJ1-2; D gene ambiguous. CDR1 and CDR2 (germline): MNHNS, SASEGT. Trimming took off 4 bases at V and 3 bases at J, with 9 bases between the two ends. The CDR3 has 13 residues. This chain's CDR3 is CASSVTEDYGYTF. The CDR3 DNA reads TGTGCCAGCAGTGTCACAGAGGACTATGGCTACACCTTC.

This clone was seen a single time. The gene calls are TRBV10-3 and TRBJ2-5, with TRBD2 matching 8 bases. The CDR3 totals 18 residues. CDR1 and CDR2 from the germline V gene are ENHRY and SYGVKD. V gave up 5 bases and J gave up 4 bases; unmatched junction bases: 18. CDR3 protein: CAISPLAGGAGGTETQYF. CDR3 DNA sequence: TGTGCCATCAGTCCGCTCGCGGGGGGTGCGGGGGGCACAGAGACCCAGTACTTC.

This clone was observed a handful of times. This chain uses TRBV6-1 with TRBJ2-7; TRBD1 agrees at 8 bases. V trimming: 2 bases; J trimming: 6 bases; junction bases outside the gene matches: 9. Germline values: CDR1 MNHNS, CDR2 SASEGT. The CDR3 length is 15 residues. CDR3 in amino acids: CASSEPDRALGEQYF. CDR3 coding DNA: TGTGCCAGCAGTGAACCGGACAGGGCTCTAGGCGAGCAGTACTTC.

This chain joins TRBV7-9 and TRBJ2-5; a weak D match, TRBD1 (6 bases). CDR3 size: 15 residues. CDR1 SEHNR and CDR2 FQNEAQ come from the germline V gene (reference sequence). V gave up 0 bases and J gave up 2 bases, with 10 bases separating them. DNA of the CDR3: TGTGCCAGCAGCTTAGCTCAGGGGCTACAAGAGACCCAGTACTTC. This encodes CASSLAQGLQETQYF.

The chain has TRBV10-3 and TRBJ2-1; 14 bases fit TRBD2. CDR1 is ENHRY and CDR2 is SYGVKD in the germline V gene. J lost 3 bases, V lost 9 bases, and 13 bases had no gene match. The CDR3 is 18 residues long. The CDR3 sequence: CAIRPGLAGESFYNEQFF. Written as DNA, the CDR3 is TGTGCCATTCGACCGGGACTAGCGGGAGAGTCCTTCTACAATGAGCAGTTCTTC.

The V call is TRBV28, the J call TRBJ2-5; possibly TRBD2 for D (6 bases). The CDR3 is made up of 13 amino acids. Trimming removed 4 bases at V and 5 bases at J, with 11 bases between. CDR1 and CDR2 from the germline V gene are MDHEN and SYDVKM. The CDR3 spells CASSSGLLETQYF. In nucleotides, the CDR3 is TGTGCCAGCAGTTCGGGACTTCTGGAGACCCAGTACTTC.

The chain is built from TRBV7-9 and TRBJ1-1; D is unclear. The CDR3 contains 13 residues. Per germline, CDR1 SEHNR and CDR2 FQNEAQ (reference sequence). V lost 6 bases and J lost 4, with 12 bases in between. CDR3 amino acids: CASSPMGITEAFF. CDR3 DNA: TGTGCCAGCAGTCCAATGGGGATCACTGAAGCTTTCTTT.

This rearrangement joins TRBV12-5 to TRBJ1-3; possibly TRBD1 for D (6 bases). Germline V gene data show CDR1 as LGHNT and CDR2 as FRNRAP. The CDR3 loop spans 16 amino acids. V was pared by 2 bases and J by 0 bases, with 11 bases between. The chain's CDR3 is CASGLRGVFSGNTIYF. The CDR3 DNA sequence: TGTGCTAGTGGTTTGAGGGGGGTCTTCTCTGGAAACACCATATATTTT. The whole variable domain, filled in from reference TRBV12-5 and TRBJ1-3, reads DARVTQTPRHKVTEMGQEVTMRCQPILGHNTVFWYRQTMMQGLELLAYFRNRAPLDDSGMPKDRFSAEMPDATLATLKIQPSEPRDSAVYFCASGLRGVFSGNTIYFGEGSWLTVV.

This clone was recorded once. The V call is TRBV29-1, the J call TRBJ2-7; TRBD1 aligns across 9 bases. This CDR3 contains 14 residues. Germline trimming cut 3 bases from V and 7 bases from J; bases unmatched to any gene: 10. CDR1 and CDR2 from the germline V gene are SQVTM and ANQGSEA. DNA of the CDR3: TGCAGCGTTGAGGGTAGGGGACAGGGCAGGGAGCAGTACTTC. Amino acid sequence: CSVEGRGQGREQYF.

With regard to this clone: Other DNA variants within this sample encode the same CDR3. V is TRBV5-1 and J is TRBJ1-1; D is possibly TRBD1 (6 bases). V gave up 4 bases and J gave up 7 bases, with 11 bases separating them. The CDR3 loop spans 12 amino acids. CDR1 is SGHRS, CDR2 YFSETQ, per germline. The CDR3 sequence is CASSPDRIEAFF. The CDR3 bases are TGCGCCAGCAGCCCTGACAGGATTGAAGCTTTCTTT.

Here the CDR3 reads CASSQDMGREDEKLFF. CDR3 coding DNA: TGCGCCAGCAGCCAAGATATGGGCAGGGAGGATGAAAAACTGTTTTTT. The chain combines TRBV4-3 with TRBJ1-4, with TRBD1 as a possible D gene (5 bases). V lost 0 bases, J lost 6 bases, and 14 bases lay in between. This CDR3 contains 16 residues. Germline values: CDR1 LGHNA, CDR2 YSLEER.

The chain uses TRBV2 and TRBJ1-2; D gene uncertain. CDR1 and CDR2 (germline): SNHLY, FYNNEI. CDR3 length equals 12 residues. V was shortened by 1 base and J by 6 bases, with 6 bases between the two germline ends. CDR3 protein: CASSEGSDGYTF. CDR3 nucleotide sequence: TGTGCCAGCAGTGAAGGTTCTGATGGCTACACCTTC.

This clone came up once. The chain is built from TRBV11-2 and TRBJ2-7; 9 positions match TRBD2. Per the germline V gene, CDR1 is SGHAT and CDR2 is FQNNGV. V gave up 5 bases and J gave up 6 bases; unmatched junction bases: 11. This CDR3 has 15 residues. The CDR3 bases are TGTGCCAGCAGCATGAGAGCGGGAGGCTGGGGCGAGCAGTACTTC. Translated, it gives CASSMRAGGWGEQYF.

The chain joins TRBV19 to TRBJ2-1; D gene ambiguous. V lost 6 bases and J 2 bases, leaving 5 bases between the germline ends. CDR1 and CDR2 (germline): LNHDA, SQIVND (reference sequence). There are 12 residues in the CDR3. This CDR3 reads CASREPYNEQFF. The DNA of the CDR3 is TGTGCCAGTAGGGAGCCCTACAATGAGCAGTTCTTC.

The chain links TRBV18 to TRBJ1-1, with unresolved D. Germline V gene lookup returns CDR1 KGHSH and CDR2 LQKENI. This CDR3 region has 15 residues. V was shortened by 0 bases and J by 6 bases, with 14 bases between the two germline ends. The CDR3 loop reads CASSPPSIKAAEAFF. The CDR3 nucleotides are TGTGCCAGCTCACCACCGAGTATCAAAGCCGCTGAAGCTTTCTTT.

This chain links TRBV5-1 with TRBJ2-3; D ambiguous. The germline V and J ends were trimmed by 0 bases and 2 bases, with 7 bases remaining between them. The CDR3 consists of 14 residues. Germline loops: CDR1 SGHRS, CDR2 YFSETQ. The CDR3 DNA follows: TGCGCCAGCAGCTTGGTGGGTTACACAGATACGCAGTATTTT. Translating it yields CASSLVGYTDTQYF.

The chain is built from TRBV6-6 and TRBJ1-1; possible D gene TRBD1, 6 bases. The CDR3 contains 14 residues. The V end was cut by 4 bases, the J end by 0 bases, with 9 bases between. Per the germline V gene, CDR1 is MNHNY and CDR2 is SVGAGI (reference sequence). The CDR3 bases are TGTGCCAGCAGTTCCGGACAGCTGAACACTGAAGCTTTCTTT. It encodes CASSSGQLNTEAFF.

The chain links TRBV14 to TRBJ2-2; 16 bases map to TRBD2. With 3 bases clipped from V and 4 bases from J, the junction kept 20 bases outside the gene matches. This CDR3 spans 23 amino acids. Per the germline V gene, CDR1 is SGHDN and CDR2 is FVKESK. The CDR3: CASSHVRWATGLAGGPSTGELFF. As DNA, the CDR3 is TGTGCCAGCAGCCATGTTCGGTGGGCGACGGGACTAGCGGGAGGGCCTAGCACCGGGGAGCTGTTTTTT.

The chain recombines TRBV5-1 with TRBJ2-5; the match to TRBD1 covers 8 bases. V shed 4 bases and J 0 bases; nucleotides not matched to a gene: 8. CDR1 SGHRS and CDR2 YFSETQ come from the germline V gene. The CDR3 spans 16 residues. CDR3 loop: CASSRRTGFNQETQYF. CDR3 DNA: TGCGCCAGCAGCCGAAGGACAGGGTTCAACCAAGAGACCCAGTACTTC.

The chain couples TRBV19 to TRBJ2-4; 10 bases fit TRBD1. The ends lost 6 bases at V and 3 bases at J; junction bases unmatched: 5. The V gene's germline CDR1 is LNHDA and CDR2 SQIVND (reference sequence). This CDR3 region has 15 residues. CDR3 nucleotides: TGTGCCAGTAGAGACAGGGGGCCATTCAAAAACATTCAGTACTTC. Amino acids: CASRDRGPFKNIQYF.